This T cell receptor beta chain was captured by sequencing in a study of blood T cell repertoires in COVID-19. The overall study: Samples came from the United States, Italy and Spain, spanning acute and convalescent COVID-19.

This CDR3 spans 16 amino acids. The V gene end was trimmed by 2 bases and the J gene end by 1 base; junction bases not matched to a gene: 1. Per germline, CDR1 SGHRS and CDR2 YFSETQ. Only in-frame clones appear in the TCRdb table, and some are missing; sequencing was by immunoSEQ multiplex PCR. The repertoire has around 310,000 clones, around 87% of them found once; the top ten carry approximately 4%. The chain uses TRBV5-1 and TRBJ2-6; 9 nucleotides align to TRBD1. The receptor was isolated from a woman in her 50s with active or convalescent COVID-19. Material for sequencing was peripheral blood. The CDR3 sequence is CASSFGTGSGANVLTF. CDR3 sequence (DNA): TGCGCCAGCAGCTTCGGGACAGGGTCTGGGGCCAACGTCCTGACTTTC.